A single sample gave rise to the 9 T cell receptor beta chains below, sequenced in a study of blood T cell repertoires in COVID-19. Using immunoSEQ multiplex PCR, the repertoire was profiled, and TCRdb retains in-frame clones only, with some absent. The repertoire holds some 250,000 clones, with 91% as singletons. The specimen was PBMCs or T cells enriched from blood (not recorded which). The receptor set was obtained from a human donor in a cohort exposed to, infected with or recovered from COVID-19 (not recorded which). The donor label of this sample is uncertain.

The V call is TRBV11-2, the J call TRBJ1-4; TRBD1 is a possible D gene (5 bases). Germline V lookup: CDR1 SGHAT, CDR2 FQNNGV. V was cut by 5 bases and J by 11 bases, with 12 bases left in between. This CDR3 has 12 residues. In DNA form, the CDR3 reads TGTGCCAGCAGCGTTGACAGAAGCAAACTGTTTTTT. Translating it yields CASSVDRSKLFF.

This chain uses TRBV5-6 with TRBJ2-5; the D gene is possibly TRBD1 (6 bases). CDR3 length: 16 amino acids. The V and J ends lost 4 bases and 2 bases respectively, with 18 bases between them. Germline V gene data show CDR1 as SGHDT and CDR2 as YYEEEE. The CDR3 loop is CASSRLTGIGQETQYF. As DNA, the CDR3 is TGTGCCAGCAGCCGTCTTACAGGGATTGGGCAAGAGACCCAGTACTTC.

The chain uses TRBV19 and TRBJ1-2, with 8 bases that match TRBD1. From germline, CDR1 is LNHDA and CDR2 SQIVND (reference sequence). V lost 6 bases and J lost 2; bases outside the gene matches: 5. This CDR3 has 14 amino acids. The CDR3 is CASRDRGGNYGYTF. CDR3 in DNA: TGTGCCAGTAGAGACAGGGGCGGAAACTATGGCTACACCTTC.

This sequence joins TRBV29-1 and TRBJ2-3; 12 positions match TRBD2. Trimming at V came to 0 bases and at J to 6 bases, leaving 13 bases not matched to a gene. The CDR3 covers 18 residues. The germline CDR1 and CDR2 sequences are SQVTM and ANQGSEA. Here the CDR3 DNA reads TGCAGCGTTGAAGATCCCTTAGCTAGCGGGGGGGCAATGGATACGCAGTATTTT. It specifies CSVEDPLASGGAMDTQYF.

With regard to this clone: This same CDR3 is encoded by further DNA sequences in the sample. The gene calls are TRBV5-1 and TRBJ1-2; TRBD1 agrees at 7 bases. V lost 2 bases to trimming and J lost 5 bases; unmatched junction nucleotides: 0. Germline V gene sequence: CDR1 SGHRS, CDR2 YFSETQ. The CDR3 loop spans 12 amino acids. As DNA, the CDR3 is TGCGCCAGCAGCTTACAGGGGTATGGCTACACCTTC. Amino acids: CASSLQGYGYTF.

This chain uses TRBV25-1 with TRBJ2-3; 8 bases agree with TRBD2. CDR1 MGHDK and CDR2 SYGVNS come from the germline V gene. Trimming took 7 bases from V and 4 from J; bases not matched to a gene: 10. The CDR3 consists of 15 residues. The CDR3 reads CASTQTRGGSDTQYF. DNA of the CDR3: TGTGCCAGCACCCAAACCCGGGGGGGCTCAGATACGCAGTATTTT.

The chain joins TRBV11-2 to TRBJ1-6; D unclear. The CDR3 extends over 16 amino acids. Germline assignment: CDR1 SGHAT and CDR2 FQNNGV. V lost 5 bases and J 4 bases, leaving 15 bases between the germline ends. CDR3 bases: TGTGCCAGCAGCACCCCGCGAGTCGGTTATAATTCACCCCTCCACTTT. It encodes CASSTPRVGYNSPLHF. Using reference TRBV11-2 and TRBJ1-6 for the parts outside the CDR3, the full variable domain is EAGVAQSPRYKIIEKRQSVAFWCNPISGHATLYWYQQILGQGPKLLIQFQNNGVVDDSQLPKDRFSAERLKGVDSTLKIQPAKLEDSAVYLCASSTPRVGYNSPLHFGNGTRLTVT.

For the CDR3, the DNA is TGCGCCAGCAGCGTTCGTCGCGCAGATACGCAGTATTTT. Its translation is CASSVRRADTQYF. The J gene is TRBJ2-3, the V gene TRBV4-3, with D unresolved. There are 13 residues in the CDR3. V was trimmed by 5 bases and J by 4 bases, leaving 10 bases between them. Germline lookup yields CDR1 LGHNA and CDR2 YSLEER.

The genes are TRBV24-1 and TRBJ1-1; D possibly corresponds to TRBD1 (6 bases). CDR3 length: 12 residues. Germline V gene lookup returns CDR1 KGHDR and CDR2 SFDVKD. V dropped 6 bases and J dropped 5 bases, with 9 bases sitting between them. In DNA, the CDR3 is TGTGCCACCAGTTCAACAGGGACTGAAGCTTTCTTT. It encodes CATSSTGTEAFF.